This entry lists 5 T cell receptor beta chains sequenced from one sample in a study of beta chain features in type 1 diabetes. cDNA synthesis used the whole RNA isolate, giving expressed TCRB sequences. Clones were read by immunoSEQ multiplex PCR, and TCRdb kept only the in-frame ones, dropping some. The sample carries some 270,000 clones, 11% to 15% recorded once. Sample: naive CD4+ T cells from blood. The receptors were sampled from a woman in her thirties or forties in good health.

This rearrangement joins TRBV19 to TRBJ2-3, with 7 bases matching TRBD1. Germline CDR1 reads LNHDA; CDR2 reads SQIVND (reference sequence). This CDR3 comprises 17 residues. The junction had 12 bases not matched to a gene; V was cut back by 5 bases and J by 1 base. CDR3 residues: CASSVGGGRRGTDTQYF. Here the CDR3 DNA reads TGTGCCAGTAGTGTAGGGGGCGGCCGACGGGGCACAGATACGCAGTATTTT.

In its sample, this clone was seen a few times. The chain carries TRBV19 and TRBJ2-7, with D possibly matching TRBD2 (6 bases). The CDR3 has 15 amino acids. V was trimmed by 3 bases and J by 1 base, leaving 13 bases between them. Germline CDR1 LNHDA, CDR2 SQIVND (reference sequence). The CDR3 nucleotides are TGTGCCAGTAGTATTGGCCGCGGGATATCCTACGAGCAGTACTTC. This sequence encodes CASSIGRGISYEQYF.

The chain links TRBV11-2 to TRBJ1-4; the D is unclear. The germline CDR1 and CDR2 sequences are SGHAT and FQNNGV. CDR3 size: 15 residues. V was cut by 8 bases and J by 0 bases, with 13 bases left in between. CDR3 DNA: TGTGCCAGCCGTAAGACGGGTGCAACTAATGAAAAACTGTTTTTT. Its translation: CASRKTGATNEKLFF.

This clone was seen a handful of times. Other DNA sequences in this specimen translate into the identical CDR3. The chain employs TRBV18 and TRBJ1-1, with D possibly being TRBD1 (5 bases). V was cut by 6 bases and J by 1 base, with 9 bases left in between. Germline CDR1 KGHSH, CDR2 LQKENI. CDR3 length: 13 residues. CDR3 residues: CASSLQENTEAFF. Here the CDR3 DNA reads TGTGCCAGCTCGCTACAGGAGAACACTGAAGCTTTCTTT.

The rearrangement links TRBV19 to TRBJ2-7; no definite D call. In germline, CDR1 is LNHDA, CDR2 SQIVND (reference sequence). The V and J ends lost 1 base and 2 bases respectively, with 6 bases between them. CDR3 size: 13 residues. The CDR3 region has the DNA TGTGCCAGTAGTATAGGACTCACCTACGAGCAGTACTTC. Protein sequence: CASSIGLTYEQYF.